This is a list of T cell receptor beta chains from one sample in a study of T cell responses to AZD1222 COVID-19 vaccine. The method was immunoSEQ multiplex PCR; TCRdb's version includes in-frame clones alone and lacks a portion of them. This sample carries about 110,000 clones, 88% of them seen once, and the ten largest clones take about 9.1%. This material consisted of peripheral blood, taken on day 0 of AZD1222 vaccination. The receptors were sampled from an adult in good health. The CDR3 runs from the conserved cysteine through the conserved F or W. Each record gives: V gene, D gene, J gene, clone size, CDR3 DNA, CDR3 protein. D genes are given only for firm matches. Expanded clones get a size class; other rows say once, few or many, or leave the size out.

TRBV6-1	TRBD1	TRBJ1-2	.	TGTGCCAGCAGTGAAGCGACAGGGAACTATGGCTACACCTTC	CASSEATGNYGYTF
TRBV5-4	TRBD2	TRBJ2-7	.	TGTGCCAGCAGCTCAAAAAAAGCGGGAGGCTACGAGCAGTACTTC	CASSSKKAGGYEQYF
TRBV25-1	.	TRBJ2-7	.	TGTGCCAGCAGTGAATCTTGGCGGGGCCGTTACGAGCAGTACTTC	CASSESWRGRYEQYF
TRBV11-2	TRBD1	TRBJ1-4	.	TGTGCCAGCAGCCCCTCAGGGGGTATTGGAGAAAAACTGTTTTTT	CASSPSGGIGEKLFF
TRBV4-1	TRBD2	TRBJ2-7	.	TGCGCCAGCAGCCCGATAAACACCCTAGCGGATTCCTACGAGCAGTACTTC	CASSPINTLADSYEQYF
TRBV7-3	TRBD2	TRBJ2-3	.	TGTGCCAGCAGCCCTAGCGGGATTAGCACAGATACGCAGTATTTT	CASSPSGISTDTQYF
TRBV4-3	.	TRBJ1-2	.	TGCGCCAGCAGCCAAGAAAGAGATTATGGCTACACCTTC	CASSQERDYGYTF
TRBV5-1	TRBD1	TRBJ2-2	.	TGCGCCAGCAGCTTACAGACAGGGCCCACCGGGGAGCTGTTTTTT	CASSLQTGPTGELFF
TRBV4-1	.	TRBJ2-5	.	TGCGCCAGCAGCCAATGGCGGGGAGAGACCCAGTACTTC	CASSQWRGETQYF
TRBV7-2	.	TRBJ1-2	.	TGTGCCAGCAGCTTAGGGTCAGATAACTATGGCTACACCTTC	CASSLGSDNYGYTF
TRBV12-3/TRBV12-4	.	TRBJ1-5	few	TGTGCCAGCAGTTTAACAGAAGGGCAGCCCCAGCATTTT	CASSLTEGQPQHF
TRBV7-9	.	TRBJ2-7	.	TGTGCCAGCAGCTTCGCCGGCGGCTTTTTTGAGCAGTACTTC	CASSFAGGFFEQYF
TRBV5-1	.	TRBJ1-1	few	TGCGCCAGCAGCTTGGAATTCAGGGCTGAAGCTTTCTTT	CASSLEFRAEAFF
TRBV14	.	TRBJ1-3	.	TGTGCCAGCAGCCAATCACTGGACACCATATATTTT	CASSQSLDTIYF
TRBV5-4	.	TRBJ1-1	.	TGTGCCAGCAGCCGGGGTTCGAACACTGAAGCTTTCTTT	CASSRGSNTEAFF
TRBV29-1	TRBD1	TRBJ1-3	once	TGCAGCGCCTGGGACAGGGATTACTCTGGAAACACCATATATTTT	CSAWDRDYSGNTIYF
TRBV7-8	.	TRBJ1-4	few	TGTGCCAGCAGCTTTCAGCCGGTGGGGGCTAATGAAAAACTGTTTTTT	CASSFQPVGANEKLFF
TRBV25-1	.	TRBJ2-7	.	TGTGCCAGCAGTGAATTACGGGGGCCCTCCGACGAGCAGTACTTC	CASSELRGPSDEQYF
TRBV18	.	TRBJ1-2	.	TGTGCCAGCTCACCACCGGTGACGCAGGCTAACTATGGCTACACCTTC	CASSPPVTQANYGYTF
TRBV30	.	TRBJ1-1	.	TGTGCCTGGAGTGTGGCCACCAACACTGAAGCTTTCTTT	CAWSVATNTEAFF
TRBV28	.	TRBJ1-5	.	TGTGCCAGCTCATATAGCAATCAGCCCCAGCATTTT	CASSYSNQPQHF
TRBV19	TRBD2	TRBJ2-1	.	TGTGCCAGTAGTGTTTACCAGCGGGAGGGCCTAAATGAGCAGTTCTTC	CASSVYQREGLNEQFF
TRBV3-1/TRBV3-2	.	TRBJ2-5	.	TGTGCCAGCAGCCGCAAGCAGGGTAGGGAGACCCAGTACTTC	CASSRKQGRETQYF
TRBV7-2	TRBD2	TRBJ2-7	.	TGTGCCAGCAGCTTAGTGCAAGCGGGAGTGTACGAGCAGTACTTC	CASSLVQAGVYEQYF
TRBV3-1/TRBV3-2	.	TRBJ1-5	.	TGTGCCAGCAGCCAAAACAGAAATCAGCCCCAGCATTTT	CASSQNRNQPQHF
TRBV29-1	.	TRBJ2-7	.	TGCAGCGTTGACTTATCCCCGACAGGGAGGGACGAGCAGTACTTC	CSVDLSPTGRDEQYF
TRBV19	.	TRBJ2-5	.	TGTGCCAGTAGTGCGGATTCGGGACACTTTCAAGAGACCCAGTACTTC	CASSADSGHFQETQYF
TRBV28	.	TRBJ1-5	.	TGTGCCAGCAGCTTAATCAGGGATCAGCCCCAGCATTTT	CASSLIRDQPQHF
TRBV6-2/TRBV6-3	.	TRBJ2-3	.	TGTGCCAGCAGTTACTCACCGCGGAACACAGATACGCAGTATTTT	CASSYSPRNTDTQYF
TRBV7-7	.	TRBJ2-5	.	TGTGCTAGCAGCTTAGTCCTATTTGGAGAGACCCAGTACTTC	CASSLVLFGETQYF
TRBV4-2	.	TRBJ1-2	.	TGTGCCAGCAGCCGAACGATGGGGGGGAACTATGGCTACACCTTC	CASSRTMGGNYGYTF
TRBV19	.	TRBJ2-7	few	TGTGCTACCCGCTTGTCAGGCAGCTCCTACGAGCAGTACTTC	CATRLSGSSYEQYF
TRBV5-1	.	TRBJ2-5	.	TGCGCCAGCAGCCCCGGGGGCCAAGAGACCCAGTACTTC	CASSPGGQETQYF
TRBV6-5	.	TRBJ2-7	.	TGTGCCAGCAGGGGGGGTAGCGAGTTACACTACGAGCAGTACTTC	CASRGGSELHYEQYF
TRBV18	.	TRBJ2-1	.	TGTGCCAGCTCACCACCGGATGTTACTGACAATGAGCAGTTCTTC	CASSPPDVTDNEQFF
TRBV29-1	.	TRBJ1-4	.	TGCAGCGTGGTAGGGGTCGGCGAAAAACTGTTTTTT	CSVVGVGEKLFF
TRBV5-1	TRBD2	TRBJ2-5	.	TGCGCCAGCAGCTTGGGCGGGGGAGAGACCCAGTACTTC	CASSLGGGETQYF
TRBV6-5	.	TRBJ1-4	.	TGTGCCAGCAGTTACTCGGGGGGTGAAAAACTGTTTTTT	CASSYSGGEKLFF
TRBV27	TRBD2	TRBJ2-3	.	TGTGCCAGCAGCCGGGGGAGCAGCGGGAGTGGAACAGATACGCAGTATTTT	CASSRGSSGSGTDTQYF
TRBV6-2/TRBV6-3	TRBD2	TRBJ2-1	.	TGTGCCAGCAGTTGGTACGGACTAGCGGGCTTTAGGAATGAGCAGTTCTTC	CASSWYGLAGFRNEQFF
TRBV28	.	TRBJ1-2	.	TGTGCCAGCCGGACTTACCCCGTTCCTGGCTACACCTTC	CASRTYPVPGYTF
TRBV10-1	.	TRBJ2-2	.	TGCGCCAGCAGTTTGGGAACCGGGGAGCTGTTTTTT	CASSLGTGELFF
TRBV2	.	TRBJ2-7	.	TGTGCCAGCAGCCTGGAGTTTTACGAGCAGTACTTC	CASSLEFYEQYF
TRBV7-9	.	TRBJ2-7	few	TGTGCCAGCAGCTTATCGTCGCGGGGCCGAGAGCAGTACTTC	CASSLSSRGREQYF
TRBV5-4	TRBD1	TRBJ1-2	.	TGTGCCAGCAGCCCAGGGGGGGGGCAGAACTATGGCTACACCTTC	CASSPGGGQNYGYTF
TRBV7-2	.	TRBJ2-3	.	TGTGCCAGCAGCTTACGCGGGATTAGCACAGATACGCAGTATTTT	CASSLRGISTDTQYF
TRBV4-1	TRBD2	TRBJ2-7	.	TGCGCCAGCAGCCCGACTAGCGGGAGGGCCTACGAGCAGTACTTC	CASSPTSGRAYEQYF
TRBV6-5	TRBD1	TRBJ1-6	.	TGTGCCAGCGGAACCACAGGGGGCGTACCCCTCCACTTT	CASGTTGGVPLHF
TRBV7-2	.	TRBJ1-2	.	TGTGCCAGCAGCTTGGGGCTATATGGCTACACCTTC	CASSLGLYGYTF
TRBV7-6	TRBD1	TRBJ1-1	.	TGTGCCAGCAGCGCACAGGGGGCGCGGATTTTGGGCACTGAAGCTTTCTTT	CASSAQGARILGTEAFF
TRBV27	TRBD2	TRBJ2-1	.	TGTGCCAGCAGTCGGCAGAGCGGGAGTGGGGACAATGAGCAGTTCTTC	CASSRQSGSGDNEQFF
TRBV27	.	TRBJ2-7	.	TGTGCCAGCAGTACCCGGGGCCAAGCGGTGCCCCGTTACGAGCAGTACTTC	CASSTRGQAVPRYEQYF
TRBV7-2	.	TRBJ2-7	.	TGTGCCAGCAGCGCGATGACCTTTACCTACGAGCAGTACTTC	CASSAMTFTYEQYF
TRBV18	.	TRBJ1-1	.	TGTGCCAGCTCACCGGGATTCCCGGGGAACACTGAAGCTTTCTTT	CASSPGFPGNTEAFF
TRBV27	.	TRBJ2-2	few	TGTGCAGGGGTGGGGCAGTGGCACACCGGGGAGCTGTTTTTT	CAGVGQWHTGELFF
TRBV19	TRBD1	TRBJ2-7	.	TGTGCCAGTAGTCCCCGACAGGGCCCCTACGAGCAGTACTTC	CASSPRQGPYEQYF
TRBV18	.	TRBJ1-4	.	TGTGCCAGCTCACCAAGTGATGTACGGCTGTTTTTT	CASSPSDVRLFF
TRBV10-3	.	TRBJ2-6	.	TGTGCCATCAGTGACCCAAGTAGCTCTGGGGCCAACGTCCTGACTTTC	CAISDPSSSGANVLTF
TRBV5-6	TRBD1	TRBJ2-3	.	TGTGCCAGCAGCCCCCCGGGACAGGGCGGAGATACGCAGTATTTT	CASSPPGQGGDTQYF